This TCR beta chain was identified in a study of siplizumab effects on memory and regulatory T cells. V was clipped by 4 bases and J by 3 bases; unmatched bases: 15. The CDR3 runs to 17 residues. Germline loops: CDR1 MGHRA, CDR2 YSYEKL. Profiled with immunoSEQ multiplex PCR; TCRdb holds only in-frame clones, not every one. The sample includes approximately 100,000 clones, approximately 92% of them seen just once. Sequenced input: non-Treg CD4+ T cells sorted from blood. The rearrangement links TRBV4-1 to TRBJ2-7; 7 positions match TRBD2. The source is a human donor in good health. The CDR3 sequence: CASSRSSGLGRGYEQYF. CDR3 in DNA: TGCGCCAGCAGCCGAAGCTCGGGCTTAGGGAGGGGCTACGAGCAGTACTTC.